The 10 T cell receptor beta chains reported below all come from one sample, sequenced in a study of control samples from healthy donors and cancer patients. Measured with immunoSEQ multiplex PCR; TCRdb has only the in-frame clones, and not every one. Altogether more than 150,000 clones are present, 90% to 95% being singletons, with the ten largest covering roughly 1.5%. Sequencing input: blood. The source of these receptors is a young man in good health.

The chain employs TRBV7-2 and TRBJ1-5; D call uncertain. Germline CDR1 SGHTA, CDR2 FQGNSA. CDR3 length: 13 amino acids. Trimming cost V 3 bases and J 4 bases, with 7 bases left between them. The CDR3 sequence is CASSFTFNQPQHF. DNA of the CDR3: TGTGCCAGCAGCTTCACGTTTAATCAGCCCCAGCATTTT. The variable domain in full, completed from reference TRBV7-2 and TRBJ1-5, reads GAGVSQSPSNKVTEKGKDVELRCDPISGHTALYWYRQSLGQGLEFLIYFQGNSAPDKSGLPSDRFSAERTGGSVSTLTIQRTQQEDSAVYLCASSFTFNQPQHFGDGTRLSIL.

The chain combines TRBV3-1 (or the pseudogene TRBV3-2) with TRBJ2-3; either TRBD1 or TRBD2 may supply D (5 bases each). The CDR3 is 14 residues long. The V gene's germline CDR1 is LGHDT and CDR2 YNNKEL (reference sequence). The ends were cut back, 1 base at V and 2 bases at J, with 7 bases in the middle. CDR3 bases: TGTGCCAGCAGCCAAGGAGGGGTCACAGATACGCAGTATTTT. It yields the protein CASSQGGVTDTQYF.

The J gene is TRBJ1-2, the V gene TRBV25-1; D is undetermined. CDR3 length: 12 amino acids. Trimming removed 6 bases from V and 7 bases from J, with 12 bases in between. Germline CDR1 MGHDK, CDR2 SYGVNS. CDR3 bases: TGTGCCAGCAGATTGGGAGAGGGTGGCTACACCTTC. This encodes CASRLGEGGYTF.

V is TRBV18 and J is TRBJ2-7; D is ambiguous. The CDR3 loop spans 13 amino acids. Germline assignment: CDR1 KGHSH and CDR2 LQKENI. Trimming pared 2 bases from V and 1 base from J, leaving 6 bases between. DNA for the CDR3: TGTGCCAGCTCACCAACCAGGTCCTACGAGCAGTACTTC. Translation: CASSPTRSYEQYF.

V gene TRBV5-1 combines with J gene TRBJ1-6; TRBD1 matches at 7 bases. The germline V gene has CDR1 SGHRS and CDR2 YFSETQ. V trimming: 4 bases; J trimming: 6 bases; junction bases outside the gene matches: 4. The CDR3 length is 14 residues. Written as DNA, the CDR3 is TGCGCCAGCAGCGTCGGGACAGTTAATTCACCCCTCCACTTT. Amino acids: CASSVGTVNSPLHF.

The gene calls are TRBV6-6 and TRBJ1-5; D possibly corresponds to TRBD1 (6 bases). The V gene lost 7 bases and the J gene lost 5 bases, with 12 bases spanning the gap. The CDR3 is 13 residues long. Germline values: CDR1 MNHNY, CDR2 SVGAGI (reference sequence). The CDR3 coding sequence is TGTGCCAGCACCCGGACAGTCGATCAGCCCCAGCATTTT. It translates to CASTRTVDQPQHF.

This clone has a single count. The chain links TRBV7-2 to TRBJ2-6; D may be TRBD2 (6 bases). Germline loops: CDR1 SGHTA, CDR2 FQGNSA. With 3 bases removed from V and 4 bases from J, the gap between germline ends came to 16 bases. The CDR3 runs 17 residues. CDR3 nucleotide sequence: TGTGCCAGCAGCTTGGCGGGGCCTTCCAGGGGGGCCAACGTCCTGACTTTC. This encodes CASSLAGPSRGANVLTF.

This chain joins TRBV7-3 and TRBJ2-3, with TRBD2 identical over 15 bases. The CDR3 has 16 residues. Trimming at V came to 5 bases and at J to 4 bases, leaving 4 bases not matched to a gene. Germline V gives CDR1 SGHTA, CDR2 FQGTGA. Here the CDR3 reads CASSGTSGGLSDTQYF. CDR3 nucleotides: TGTGCCAGCAGCGGGACTAGCGGGGGGTTGTCAGATACGCAGTATTTT. Drawing the rest from reference TRBV7-3 and TRBJ2-3, the complete variable domain is GAGVSQTPSNKVTEKGKYVELRCDPISGHTALYWYRQSLGQGPEFLIYFQGTGAADDSGLPNDRFFAVRPEGSVSTLKIQRTERGDSAVYLCASSGTSGGLSDTQYFGPGTRLTVL.

V is TRBV7-8 and J is TRBJ1-1; TRBD1 agrees at 7 bases. The CDR3 spans 13 residues. Germline assignment: CDR1 SGHVS and CDR2 FQNEAQ. Losses at the gene ends were 5 bases for V and 8 bases for J; bases not matched to a gene: 8. The CDR3 region is CASSRGTATEAFF. For the CDR3, the DNA is TGTGCCAGCAGCCGCGGGACAGCTACCGAAGCTTTCTTT.

This chain connects TRBV14 to TRBJ1-4; D might be TRBD1 (5 bases). From germline, CDR1 is SGHDN and CDR2 FVKESK. The V end was cut by 5 bases, the J end by 2 bases, with 18 bases between. This CDR3 region has 17 residues. The CDR3 loop reads CASSRWTGGDTNEKLFF. DNA for the CDR3: TGTGCCAGCAGCAGATGGACGGGGGGGGATACTAATGAAAAACTGTTTTTT.